The sequence of this T cell receptor (beta chain) was determined in a study of T cell clonotyping in hematopoietic cell transplantation. Study-level points and caveats: Recipient TCR diversity dropped after transplant; expanded clonotypes rose from day 30 to 180. Broader posttransplant TCR repertoire diversity was predicted by graft donor and pretransplant recipient Inverse Simpson Index values.

Some clones are missing from TCRdb's copy, which holds only in-frame ones; the method was immunoSEQ multiplex PCR. The sample lists some 16,000 clones; 93% were seen once. About this clone itself: What it binds is unknown.

Time point noted: recipient sample about 28 days before transplant, after cytoreduction. This CDR3 is built from 14 residues. Germline V CDR1 and CDR2: LNHDA, SQIVND (reference sequence). V lost 7 bases to trimming and J lost 0 bases, with 11 bases between them. The chain uses TRBV19 and TRBJ2-3, with D possibly being TRBD1 (6 bases). The clonotype was recovered from a man between 18 and 29 years old with biphenotypic leukemia. Some clones in this sample may be carry-over from other donors' samples. This material consisted of peripheral blood mononuclear cells, taken before stem cell transplant. As DNA, the CDR3 is TGTGCCAGTAATCAGGGGTTCAGCACAGATACGCAGTATTTT. It translates to CASNQGFSTDTQYF.